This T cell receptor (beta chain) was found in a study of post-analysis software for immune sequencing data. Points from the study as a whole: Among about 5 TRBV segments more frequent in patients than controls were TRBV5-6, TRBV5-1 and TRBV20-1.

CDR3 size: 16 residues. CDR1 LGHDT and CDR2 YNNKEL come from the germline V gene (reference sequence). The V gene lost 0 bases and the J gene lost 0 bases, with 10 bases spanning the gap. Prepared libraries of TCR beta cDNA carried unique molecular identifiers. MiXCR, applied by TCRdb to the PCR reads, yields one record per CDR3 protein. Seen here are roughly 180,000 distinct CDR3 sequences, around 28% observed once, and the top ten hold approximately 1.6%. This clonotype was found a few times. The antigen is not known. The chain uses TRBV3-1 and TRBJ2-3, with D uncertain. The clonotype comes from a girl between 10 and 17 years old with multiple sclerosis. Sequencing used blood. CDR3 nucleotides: TGTGCCAGCAGCCAAGATCGTCGACCTAGCACAGATACGCAGTATTTT. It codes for CASSQDRRPSTDTQYF.